This entry features one TCR beta chain sequence. What it binds is not known. Researchers tagged individual cDNA molecules with unique molecular identifiers. TCRdb fed the 5' RACE reads into MiXCR, producing one record per CDR3 protein. The sample yields more than 60,000 distinct CDR3 sequences, roughly an eighth seen once. These data originate in a study of early T cells in non-severe SARS-CoV-2 infection. Regarding the study as a whole: CD4 and private specificities were missed by VDJdb matching, which favored anti-spike CD8 responses.

With V trimmed by 0 bases and J by 5 bases, 4 bases remained unmatched. The CDR3 sequence is 14 residues long. The germline V gene has CDR1 SGHRS and CDR2 YFSETQ. The V gene is TRBV5-1, the J gene TRBJ1-2; 7 bases fit TRBD1. The sequence was obtained from an adult who was a healthcare worker with PCR-confirmed SARS-CoV-2 infection or an uninfected control (not recorded which). Sequenced: whole blood. In DNA, the CDR3 is TGCGCCAGCAGCTTGGCACAGGGGCAGTATGGCTACACCTTC. Residues: CASSLAQGQYGYTF. The full variable domain, with the rest looked up from reference TRBV5-1 and TRBJ1-2, is KAGVTQTPRYLIKTRGQQVTLSCSPISGHRSVSWYQQTPGQGLQFLFEYFSETQRNKGNFPGRFSGRQFSNSRSEMNVSTLELGDSALYLCASSLAQGQYGYTFGSGTRLTVV.